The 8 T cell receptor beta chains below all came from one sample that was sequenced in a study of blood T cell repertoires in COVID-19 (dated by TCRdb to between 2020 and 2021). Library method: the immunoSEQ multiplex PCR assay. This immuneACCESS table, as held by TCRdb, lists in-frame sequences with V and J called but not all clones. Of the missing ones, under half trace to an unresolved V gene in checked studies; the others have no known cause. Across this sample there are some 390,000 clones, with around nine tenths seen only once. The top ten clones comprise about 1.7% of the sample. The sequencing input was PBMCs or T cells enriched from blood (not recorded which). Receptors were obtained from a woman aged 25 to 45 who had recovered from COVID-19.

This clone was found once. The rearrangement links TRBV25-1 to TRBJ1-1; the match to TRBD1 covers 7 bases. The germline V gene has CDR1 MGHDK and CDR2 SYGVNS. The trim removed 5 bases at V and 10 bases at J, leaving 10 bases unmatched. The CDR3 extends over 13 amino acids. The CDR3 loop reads CASSPGRGRRAFF. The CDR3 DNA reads TGTGCCAGCAGTCCCGGAAGGGGGCGGCGAGCTTTCTTT.

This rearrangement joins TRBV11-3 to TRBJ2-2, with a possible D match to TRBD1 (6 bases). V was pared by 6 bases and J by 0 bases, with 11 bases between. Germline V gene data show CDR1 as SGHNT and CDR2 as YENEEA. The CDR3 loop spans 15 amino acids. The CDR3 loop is CASRDRKSNTGELFF. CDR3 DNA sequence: TGTGCCAGCAGAGACAGGAAATCGAACACCGGGGAGCTGTTTTTT.

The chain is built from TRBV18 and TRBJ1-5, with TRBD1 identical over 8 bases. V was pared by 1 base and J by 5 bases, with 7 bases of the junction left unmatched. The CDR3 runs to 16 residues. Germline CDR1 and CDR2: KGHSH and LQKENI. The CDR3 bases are TGTGCCAGCTCACCACTCGGACAGGGCTTGGATCAGCCCCAGCATTTT. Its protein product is CASSPLGQGLDQPQHF.

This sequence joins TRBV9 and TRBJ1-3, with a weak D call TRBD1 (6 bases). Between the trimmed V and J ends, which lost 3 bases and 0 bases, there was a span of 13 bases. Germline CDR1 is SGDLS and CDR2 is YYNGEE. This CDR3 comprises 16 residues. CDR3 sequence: CASSGHRALSGNTIYF. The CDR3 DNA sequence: TGTGCCAGCAGCGGACACAGGGCCCTCTCTGGAAACACCATATATTTT.

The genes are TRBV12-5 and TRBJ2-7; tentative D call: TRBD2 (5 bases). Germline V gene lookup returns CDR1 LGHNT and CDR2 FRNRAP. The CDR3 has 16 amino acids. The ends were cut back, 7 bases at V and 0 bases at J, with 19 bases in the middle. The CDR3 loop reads CASAPPGVLTSYEQYF. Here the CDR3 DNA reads TGTGCTAGTGCCCCGCCCGGGGTCCTGACCTCCTACGAGCAGTACTTC.

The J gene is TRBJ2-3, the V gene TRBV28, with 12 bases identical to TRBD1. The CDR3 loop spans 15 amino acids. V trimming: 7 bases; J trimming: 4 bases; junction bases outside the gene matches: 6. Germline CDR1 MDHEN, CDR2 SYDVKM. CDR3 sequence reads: CASIPGTGGPDTQYF. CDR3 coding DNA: TGTGCCAGCATTCCCGGGACAGGGGGCCCAGATACGCAGTATTTT.

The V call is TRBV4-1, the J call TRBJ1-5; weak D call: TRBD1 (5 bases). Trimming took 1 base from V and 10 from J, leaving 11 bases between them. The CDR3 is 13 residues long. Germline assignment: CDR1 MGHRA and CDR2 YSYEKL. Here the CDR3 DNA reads TGCGCCAGCAGCCAAGTTGAGGGGACTCCCCAGCATTTT. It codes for CASSQVEGTPQHF.

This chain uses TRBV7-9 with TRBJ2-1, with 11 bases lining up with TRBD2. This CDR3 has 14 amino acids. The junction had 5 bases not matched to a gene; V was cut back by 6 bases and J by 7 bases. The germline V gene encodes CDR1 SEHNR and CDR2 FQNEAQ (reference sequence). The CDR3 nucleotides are TGTGCCAGCAGGTCGGGACTAGCGGAAAATGAGCAGTTCTTC. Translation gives CASRSGLAENEQFF.